The 28 T cell receptor beta chains given below trace back to one sample, sequenced in a study of cytomegalovirus exposure and HLA in healthy donors. The PCR contained 60 Vbeta and 13 Jbeta primers. Data came from immunoSEQ multiplex PCR; TCRdb stores just in-frame clones and leaves some out. Of approximately 190,000 clones in the sample, approximately 84% were seen once. The sequenced sample was PBMCs. The receptors come from a man aged 50 to 60 in good health and CMV-seronegative.

The genes are TRBV7-6 and TRBJ2-1; 8 bases map to TRBD2. J gave up 2 bases and V 3 bases, and 3 bases lay outside the gene matches. Germline V gene data show CDR1 as SGHVS and CDR2 as FNYEAQ. CDR3 size: 15 residues. CDR3 sequence: CASSFSGGPYNEQFF. The CDR3 bases are TGTGCCAGCAGCTTCAGCGGGGGACCCTACAATGAGCAGTTCTTC.

The chain combines TRBV2 with TRBJ1-2; TRBD1 agrees at 10 bases. J lost 3 bases, V lost 9 bases, and 4 bases had no gene match. Germline V gene data show CDR1 as SNHLY and CDR2 as FYNNEI. The CDR3 has 13 residues. The CDR3: CASGQGDYYGYTF. The CDR3 DNA follows: TGTGCCAGTGGACAGGGGGATTACTATGGCTACACCTTC.

Comments on this clone: A read error may produce the germline difference seen at one junction end. The J gene is TRBJ1-2, the V gene TRBV7-9; the D gene is possibly TRBD1 (6 bases). CDR3 length: 16 amino acids. Germline V lookup: CDR1 SEHNR, CDR2 FQNEAQ (reference sequence). The CDR3 coding sequence is TGTTCCAGCAGCTTAGCAACAGGGAGAGAAATCTTGGGCTACACCTTC. Amino acid sequence: CSSSLATGREILGYTF.

This chain uses TRBV9 with TRBJ2-5, with D perhaps matching TRBD2 (5 bases). Trimming took off 0 bases at V and 7 bases at J, with 10 bases between the two ends. The germline V gene has CDR1 SGDLS and CDR2 YYNGEE. The CDR3 contains 13 residues. The CDR3 DNA is TGTGCCAGCAGCGTAGTACAAAGCGGGACCCAGTACTTC. Protein: CASSVVQSGTQYF.

CDR3 nucleotides: TGCAGTGCGGTTCAAGGGCGGGGGGCTTTCTTT. The encoded protein is CSAVQGRGAFF. The V and J genes are TRBV20-1 and TRBJ1-1; weak D call: TRBD1 (5 bases). The CDR3 sequence is 11 residues long. Per the germline V gene, CDR1 is DFQATT and CDR2 is SNEGSKA (reference sequence). The V end was cut by 6 bases, the J end by 11 bases, with 16 bases between.

The chain recombines TRBV9 with TRBJ2-6; maybe TRBD2 (5 bases). Germline loops: CDR1 SGDLS, CDR2 YYNGEE. The length of the CDR3 is 18 residues. Between the trimmed V and J ends, which lost 4 bases and 2 bases, there was a span of 19 bases. The CDR3: CASSPRTLEEAGANVLTF. CDR3 DNA: TGTGCCAGCAGCCCTAGGACTTTAGAGGAAGCTGGGGCCAACGTCCTGACTTTC.

For this clone: A junction boundary mismatches the germline segment, possibly from a read error. V is TRBV27 and J is TRBJ2-1, with unresolved D. The CDR3 is made up of 13 amino acids. Germline V gene lookup returns CDR1 MNHEY and CDR2 SMNVEV (reference sequence). CDR3: CASSPDGYNERFF. CDR3 coding DNA: TGTGCCAGCAGTCCCGACGGATACAATGAGCGGTTCTTC.

This clone has just one count. This chain uses TRBV4-3 with TRBJ2-7; 10 nucleotides line up with TRBD1. The V and J ends lost 0 bases and 5 bases, in that order; junction bases with no gene match: 4. The CDR3 loop spans 15 amino acids. Germline V gene lookup returns CDR1 LGHNA and CDR2 YSLEER. The CDR3, as DNA: TGCGCCAGCAGCCAAGAGCAGGGACAGGGGCACGAGCAGTACTTC. This translates into CASSQEQGQGHEQYF.

The V call is TRBV19, the J call TRBJ1-1; D is possibly TRBD1 (5 bases). CDR3 length: 13 residues. Germline CDR1 and CDR2: LNHDA and SQIVND (reference sequence). Deletions cut 7 bases from V and 10 bases from J, with 19 bases between. The chain's CDR3 is CASNSGTAVLAFF. Written as DNA, the CDR3 is TGTGCCAGTAATTCAGGGACTGCGGTGTTAGCTTTCTTT.

This clone showed up just a few times. The J gene is TRBJ2-2, the V gene TRBV5-1; maybe TRBD2 (6 bases). This CDR3 region has 15 residues. V lost 9 bases and J lost 2, with 17 bases in between. The germline gives CDR1 SGHRS, CDR2 YFSETQ. The CDR3 coding sequence is TGCGCCACCTCATTGCGGGGATCTAACACCGGGGAGCTGTTTTTT. It encodes CATSLRGSNTGELFF. The variable domain in full, with the rest retrieved from reference TRBV5-1 and TRBJ2-2, is KAGVTQTPRYLIKTRGQQVTLSCSPISGHRSVSWYQQTPGQGLQFLFEYFSETQRNKGNFPGRFSGRQFSNSRSEMNVSTLELGDSALYLCATSLRGSNTGELFFGEGSRLTVL.

This chain uses TRBV12-5 with TRBJ1-2; D not resolved. V lost 11 bases to trimming and J lost 3 bases, with 16 bases between them. Per germline, CDR1 LGHNT and CDR2 FRNRAP. This CDR3 contains 13 residues. CDR3 protein: CACALREDYGYTF. The CDR3 coding sequence is TGTGCTTGTGCCTTAAGGGAGGACTATGGCTACACCTTC.

In DNA, the CDR3 is TGTGCCAGCAGGGTGGACAGCTCCACCGGGGAGCTGTTTTTT. Amino acids: CASRVDSSTGELFF. The chain combines TRBV27 with TRBJ2-2; tentative D call: TRBD1 (6 bases). This CDR3 is built from 14 residues. Per germline, CDR1 MNHEY and CDR2 SMNVEV (reference sequence). Trimming shortened V by 6 bases and J by 4 bases, and 12 bases separated the two germline ends.

This sequence joins TRBV5-1 and TRBJ1-1; D remains unclear. Trimming took 2 bases from V and 0 from J, leaving 8 bases between them. Germline V gene lookup returns CDR1 SGHRS and CDR2 YFSETQ. The CDR3 has 14 residues. CDR3 DNA: TGCGCCAGCAGCTTCGCGTCCATGAACACTGAAGCTTTCTTT. It translates to CASSFASMNTEAFF.

This rearrangement joins TRBV27 to TRBJ2-1; 9 nucleotides agree with TRBD1. Unmatched junction bases numbered 13, after V lost 5 bases and J lost 8 bases. Germline V CDR1 and CDR2: MNHEY, SMNVEV (reference sequence). The CDR3 extends over 16 amino acids. The chain's CDR3 is CASSTGTGWVGDEQFF. In DNA form, the CDR3 reads TGTGCCAGCAGTACGGGGACAGGGTGGGTCGGCGATGAGCAGTTCTTC.

This clone showed up just a few times. The gene calls are TRBV10-2 and TRBJ2-3; perhaps TRBD1 as D (6 bases). Germline CDR1 WSHSY, CDR2 SAAADI. The CDR3 has 15 residues. Between the trimmed V and J ends, which lost 3 bases and 2 bases, there was a span of 12 bases. The CDR3 DNA reads TGCGCCAGCAGTGATCGAGGGGGAGTCACAGATACGCAGTATTTT. It encodes CASSDRGGVTDTQYF.

In DNA form, the CDR3 reads TGTGCCAGCAGCTCCCAAACAGGGTTGGCTGAAGCTTTCTTT. The encoded protein is CASSSQTGLAEAFF. The genes are TRBV7-2 and TRBJ1-1, with a possible D match to TRBD1 (6 bases). The CDR3 has 14 residues. The germline V and J ends were trimmed by 4 bases and 6 bases, with 15 bases remaining between them. Germline assignment: CDR1 SGHTA and CDR2 FQGNSA.

The rearrangement links TRBV6-1 to TRBJ2-3, with D unresolved. CDR3 length equals 14 residues. Trimming shortened V by 4 bases and J by 2 bases, and 10 bases separated the two germline ends. CDR1 is MNHNS and CDR2 is SASEGT in the germline V gene. The CDR3 reads CASSGRGPTDTQYF. CDR3 nucleotide sequence: TGTGCCAGCAGTGGTCGTGGGCCCACAGATACGCAGTATTTT.

The chain combines TRBV5-1 with TRBJ1-1; TRBD1 agrees at 7 bases. V lost 5 bases to trimming and J lost 6 bases; unmatched junction nucleotides: 7. The CDR3 sequence is 13 residues long. The V gene's germline CDR1 is SGHRS and CDR2 YFSETQ. The CDR3 is CASSWQGDSEAFF. CDR3 nucleotide sequence: TGCGCCAGCAGTTGGCAGGGGGATTCTGAAGCTTTCTTT.

The V call is TRBV5-4, the J call TRBJ2-6; 7 bases match TRBD2. Germline values: CDR1 SGHNT, CDR2 YYREEE (reference sequence). The junction had 1 base not matched to a gene; V was cut back by 4 bases and J by 0 bases. CDR3 size: 15 residues. CDR3 loop: CASSPGGSGANVLTF. CDR3 in DNA: TGTGCCAGCAGCCCGGGGGGCTCTGGGGCCAACGTCCTGACTTTC.

The V and J genes are TRBV6-6 and TRBJ2-7; D is perhaps TRBD1 (6 bases). Trimming removed 2 bases from V and 6 bases from J, with 11 bases in between. Germline CDR1 MNHNY, CDR2 SVGAGI (reference sequence). The CDR3 consists of 13 residues. The CDR3 DNA reads TGTGCCAGCAGTTACGGGGGCCCGGGCGAGCAGTACTTC. This translates into CASSYGGPGEQYF.

The genes are TRBV7-2 and TRBJ2-1, with 9 bases matching TRBD1. V gave up 4 bases and J gave up 3 bases; unmatched junction bases: 10. The CDR3 loop spans 17 amino acids. The germline CDR1 and CDR2 sequences are SGHTA and FQGNSA. The CDR3 is CASSSGPGQGGYNEQFF. In DNA, the CDR3 is TGTGCCAGCAGCTCGGGGCCGGGACAGGGAGGCTACAATGAGCAGTTCTTC.

The chain couples TRBV4-3 to TRBJ2-2; possibly TRBD1 for D (6 bases). Trimming cost V 1 base and J 0 bases, with 12 bases left between them. The CDR3 runs 17 residues. The germline CDR1 and CDR2 sequences are LGHNA and YSLEER. CDR3 coding DNA: TGCGCCAGCAGCCAAGGTTCGAGGACAGCGAACACCGGGGAGCTGTTTTTT. It is translated as CASSQGSRTANTGELFF.

V is TRBV7-2 and J is TRBJ2-7; D remains ambiguous. Germline loops: CDR1 SGHTA, CDR2 FQGNSA. Trimming pared 0 bases from V and 1 base from J, leaving 4 bases between. The CDR3 runs to 13 residues. The CDR3 nucleotides read TGTGCCAGCAGCTTAGCGCGGTCCTACGAGCAGTACTTC. Translation: CASSLARSYEQYF.

This clone was observed once. The chain employs TRBV27 and TRBJ1-5, with 9 bases fitting TRBD1. The germline V gene has CDR1 MNHEY and CDR2 SMNVEV (reference sequence). The CDR3 is 14 residues long. Germline trimming cut 6 bases from V and 4 bases from J; bases unmatched to any gene: 4. DNA of the CDR3: TGTGCCAGCAGCGACAGGGGGGATAATCAGCCCCAGCATTTT. Protein: CASSDRGDNQPQHF.

The genes are TRBV6-5 and TRBJ2-5, with 9 positions matching TRBD2. The CDR3 length is 16 residues. After removal of 0 bases from V and 6 bases from J, the junction contained 8 bases not matched to a gene. CDR1 and CDR2 from the germline V gene are MNHEY and SVGAGI. The CDR3 here is CASSYSAGGLRQTQYF. The CDR3 DNA reads as TGTGCCAGCAGTTACTCGGCGGGGGGGCTCCGACAGACCCAGTACTTC.

This rearrangement joins TRBV29-1 to TRBJ2-4; TRBD1 aligns across 7 bases. V lost 7 bases and J lost 4; bases outside the gene matches: 4. Germline values: CDR1 SQVTM, CDR2 ANQGSEA. The CDR3 is made up of 12 amino acids. For the CDR3, the DNA is TGCAGCGCAGGACAGGCGAAAAACATTCAGTACTTC. As protein: CSAGQAKNIQYF.

The chain joins TRBV11-2 to TRBJ2-6; D is perhaps TRBD1 (6 bases). V lost 5 bases, J lost 0 bases, and 20 bases lay in between. The CDR3 spans 19 residues. Germline-derived CDR1 and CDR2 are SGHAT and FQNNGV. CDR3: CASSIIRQALSSGANVLTF. The CDR3 DNA is TGTGCCAGCAGCATTATTAGACAGGCGTTAAGCTCTGGGGCCAACGTCCTGACTTTC.

The rearrangement uses TRBV27 and TRBJ1-2, with TRBD1 matching 9 bases. This CDR3 spans 19 amino acids. Germline values: CDR1 MNHEY, CDR2 SMNVEV (reference sequence). Trimming took 5 bases from V and 2 from J; bases not matched to a gene: 18. The CDR3 region is CASSANLRDRAYSNYGYTF. CDR3 DNA sequence: TGTGCCAGCAGTGCTAATCTCCGGGACAGGGCATATTCCAACTATGGCTACACCTTC.